The 2 T cell receptor beta chains presented below share a single source sample, sequenced in a study of blood T cell repertoires in COVID-19. Generated by immunoSEQ multiplex PCR, the TCRdb table keeps only in-frame clones and is missing some. The repertoire holds approximately 240,000 clones, with around 80% as singletons. The sample taken for sequencing was peripheral blood. These receptors originate from a woman in her forties with active or convalescent COVID-19.

As to this clone: Other DNA sequences in this sample translate to the same CDR3. CDR3 region: CASSRAGAGVGEQYF. The CDR3 nucleotides are TGTGCCAGCAGCCGCGCGGGGGCGGGGGTCGGCGAGCAGTACTTC. The chain combines TRBV7-2 with TRBJ2-7, with D perhaps matching TRBD2 (7 bases). The V and J ends lost 5 bases and 6 bases respectively, with 20 bases between them. The CDR3 is 15 residues long. Germline V gives CDR1 SGHTA, CDR2 FQGNSA.

The chain links TRBV3-1 (or the pseudogene TRBV3-2) to TRBJ2-3, with 9 bases matching TRBD2. The ends lost 0 bases at V and 5 bases at J; junction bases unmatched: 6. The germline CDR1 and CDR2 sequences are LGHDT and YNNKEL (reference sequence). The CDR3 spans 16 residues. The CDR3 region is CASSQDFSGGGDTQYF. The CDR3 nucleotides read TGTGCCAGCAGCCAAGATTTTAGCGGGGGCGGAGATACGCAGTATTTT.